This passage covers 32 T cell receptor beta chains from one sample sequenced in a study of chemoradiotherapy in HPV16-positive cancers. TCRdb keeps only in-frame clones here, not all; method: immunoSEQ multiplex PCR. The sample gives about 16,000 clones, about 90% of which show up once; around 2% is in the top ten. Sequencing used blood, obtained from a patient who underwent chemoradiotherapy. Source of these receptors: a human donor with HPV-associated anogenital cancer.

This clone appeared a few times. The chain links TRBV2 to TRBJ1-2, with D maybe TRBD1 (5 bases). Trimming left V 8 bases short and J 8 bases short, with 24 bases between. CDR3 size: 15 residues. The germline CDR1 and CDR2 sequences are SNHLY and FYNNEI. The CDR3 protein is CASVSWDPSRYGYTF. The CDR3 DNA is TGTGCCAGCGTATCATGGGACCCCTCTCGTTACGGCTACACCTTC.

J is TRBJ2-1 and V is TRBV7-9, with D unresolved. CDR1 is SEHNR and CDR2 is FQNEAQ in the germline V gene (reference sequence). CDR3 length: 19 amino acids. The ends were cut back, 4 bases at V and 4 bases at J, with 26 bases in the middle. The CDR3 region has the DNA TGTGCCAGCAGCTACTGGTTTGGGGATCCGCACCCAGGATACAATGAGCAGTTCTTC. Its translation: CASSYWFGDPHPGYNEQFF.

The rearrangement uses TRBV25-1 and TRBJ1-1, with D uncertain. The V end lost 4 bases, the J end lost 1 base, and 13 bases lay between the germline ends. Germline V gene data show CDR1 as MGHDK and CDR2 as SYGVNS. The CDR3 covers 15 residues. DNA for the CDR3: TGTGCCAGCAGTGTTTGGACGGAGAAGAACACTGAAGCTTTCTTT. It codes for CASSVWTEKNTEAFF.

J is TRBJ2-1 and V is TRBV11-2; 8 nucleotides agree with TRBD2. This CDR3 is built from 13 residues. CDR1 SGHAT and CDR2 FQNNGV come from the germline V gene. The J segment lost 10 bases and the V segment lost 8 bases, leaving 10 bases of the junction unmatched. The CDR3 region is CASAMARGGEQFF. The CDR3 nucleotides are TGTGCCAGCGCAATGGCACGGGGGGGAGAGCAGTTCTTC.

This chain uses TRBV18 with TRBJ2-7; 8 nucleotides match TRBD1. The V segment lost 3 bases and the J segment 1 base; nucleotides outside the gene matches: 5. Germline-derived CDR1 and CDR2 are KGHSH and LQKENI. The CDR3 spans 15 residues. CDR3 DNA: TGTGCCAGCTCACCCGGGGACAGGCCTTCCTACGAGCAGTACTTC. Residues: CASSPGDRPSYEQYF.

This clone was observed a single time. This sequence joins TRBV11-2 and TRBJ2-3, with D unclear. CDR3 length: 15 amino acids. Germline CDR1 is SGHAT and CDR2 is FQNNGV. Trimming took 4 bases from V and 2 from J, leaving 13 bases between them. CDR3 residues: CASSSWVATTDTQYF. CDR3 bases: TGTGCCAGCAGCTCATGGGTCGCGACCACAGATACGCAGTATTTT. The complete variable domain, with remaining parts taken from reference TRBV11-2 and TRBJ2-3, reads EAGVAQSPRYKIIEKRQSVAFWCNPISGHATLYWYQQILGQGPKLLIQFQNNGVVDDSQLPKDRFSAERLKGVDSTLKIQPAKLEDSAVYLCASSSWVATTDTQYFGPGTRLTVL.

This chain links TRBV5-5 with TRBJ1-4; TRBD1 is a possible D gene (5 bases). Per the germline V gene, CDR1 is SGHKS and CDR2 is YYEKEE (reference sequence). This CDR3 comprises 14 residues. With 4 bases removed from V and 5 bases from J, the gap between germline ends came to 12 bases. The CDR3 coding sequence is TGTGCCAGCAGCCTCGGGACGATCAATGAAAAACTGTTTTTT. Residues: CASSLGTINEKLFF.

The rearrangement uses TRBV2 and TRBJ1-2; D is perhaps TRBD1 (5 bases). Trimming left V 7 bases short and J 5 bases short, with 11 bases between. This CDR3 region has 12 residues. Germline V gives CDR1 SNHLY, CDR2 FYNNEI. In DNA, the CDR3 is TGTGCCAGCACGGGGGGGACTTATGGCTACACCTTC. Residues: CASTGGTYGYTF. Full variable domain (rest looked up from reference TRBV2 and TRBJ1-2): EPEVTQTPSHQVTQMGQEVILRCVPISNHLYFYWYRQILGQKVEFLVSFYNNEISEKSEIFDDQFSVERPDGSNFTLKIRSTKLEDSAMYFCASTGGTYGYTFGSGTRLTVV.

Only a few counts were recorded for this clone. This rearrangement joins TRBV28 to TRBJ1-1; no clear D gene. The CDR3 extends over 14 amino acids. CDR1 and CDR2 from the germline V gene are MDHEN and SYDVKM. Trimming took 1 base from V and 2 from J, leaving 8 bases between them. DNA for the CDR3: TGTGCCAGCAGTTTATCCGGGGTCAACACTGAAGCTTTCTTT. This gives the protein CASSLSGVNTEAFF.

This chain uses TRBV2 with TRBJ1-1, with unresolved D. The CDR3 runs to 15 residues. V dropped 3 bases and J dropped 0 bases, with 11 bases sitting between them. CDR1 and CDR2 (germline): SNHLY, FYNNEI. The chain's CDR3 is CASSETSAMNTEAFF. The DNA of the CDR3 is TGTGCCAGCAGTGAGACATCGGCCATGAACACTGAAGCTTTCTTT.

This rearrangement joins TRBV10-1 to TRBJ2-1; 10 nucleotides agree with TRBD2. Trimming removed 6 bases from V and 10 bases from J; junction bases left unmatched: 6. Per germline, CDR1 WNHNN and CDR2 SYGVQD (reference sequence). This CDR3 region has 13 residues. Written as DNA, the CDR3 is TGCGCCAGCAGCGTAGCGGGAGGCCAGGAGCAGTTCTTC. Protein sequence: CASSVAGGQEQFF.

The chain has TRBV9 and TRBJ2-1; 13 bases agree with TRBD2. Germline V gives CDR1 SGDLS, CDR2 YYNGEE. CDR3 length: 17 amino acids. With V trimmed by 3 bases and J by 6 bases, 9 bases remained unmatched. Here the CDR3 reads CASSGGLAGSWANEQFF. In nucleotides, the CDR3 is TGTGCCAGCAGCGGGGGACTAGCGGGAAGTTGGGCCAATGAGCAGTTCTTC.

This clone came up once. The gene calls are TRBV5-5 and TRBJ1-2; TRBD1 is a possible D gene (5 bases). Germline CDR1 SGHKS, CDR2 YYEKEE (reference sequence). V lost 0 bases to trimming and J lost 0 bases, with 9 bases between them. This CDR3 comprises 15 residues. The CDR3 sequence is CASSLGAGTNYGYTF. The CDR3 DNA sequence: TGTGCCAGCAGCTTGGGCGCAGGGACTAACTATGGCTACACCTTC.

This clone occurred once. The chain employs TRBV6-1 and TRBJ1-5; tentative D call: TRBD1 (5 bases). This CDR3 spans 13 amino acids. Germline CDR1 is MNHNS and CDR2 is SASEGT. Deletions cut 8 bases from V and 1 base from J, with 9 bases between. CDR3 residues: CASAGHSNQPQHF. As DNA, the CDR3 is TGTGCCAGCGCGGGGCACAGCAATCAGCCCCAGCATTTT.

The chain combines TRBV11-2 with TRBJ1-2, with D possibly matching TRBD1 (6 bases). This CDR3 comprises 16 residues. V was cut by 5 bases and J by 7 bases, with 23 bases left in between. Germline values: CDR1 SGHAT, CDR2 FQNNGV. The CDR3 DNA reads as TGTGCCAGCAGCCCAGTTCGTTCGGGGGGCGCCAGTGGCTACACCTTC. It specifies CASSPVRSGGASGYTF.

The rearrangement joins TRBV5-7 to TRBJ1-2; 11 positions match TRBD1. TRBV5-7 is sorted into the ORF group, with uncertain function. The V segment lost 0 bases and the J segment 2 bases; nucleotides outside the gene matches: 12. This CDR3 spans 19 amino acids. The CDR3 loop reads CASSLDGPRDRGLNYGYTF. The CDR3 region has the DNA TGTGCCAGCAGCTTGGATGGGCCTAGGGACAGGGGGTTAAACTATGGCTACACCTTC.

The chain recombines TRBV28 with TRBJ2-7; perhaps TRBD1 as D (5 bases). V lost 3 bases to trimming and J lost 2 bases, with 17 bases between them. CDR3 length: 16 residues. The germline V gene encodes CDR1 MDHEN and CDR2 SYDVKM. The CDR3 DNA sequence: TGTGCCAGCAGTTTCCACCTTGGGGCGCTGACCTACGAGCAGTACTTC. This encodes CASSFHLGALTYEQYF.

This chain links TRBV11-2 with TRBJ1-6; D is perhaps TRBD1 (6 bases). CDR3 size: 13 residues. Germline V gives CDR1 SGHAT, CDR2 FQNNGV. Trimming stripped 2 bases from V and 14 bases from J, with 13 bases between. The CDR3 is CASSLWGAGTLHF. Written as DNA, the CDR3 is TGTGCCAGCAGCTTATGGGGGGCGGGGACCCTCCACTTT. Full variable domain (remainder filled in from reference TRBV11-2 and TRBJ1-6): EAGVAQSPRYKIIEKRQSVAFWCNPISGHATLYWYQQILGQGPKLLIQFQNNGVVDDSQLPKDRFSAERLKGVDSTLKIQPAKLEDSAVYLCASSLWGAGTLHFGNGTRLTVT.

The J gene is TRBJ1-1, the V gene TRBV5-1; 7 positions agree with TRBD1. Trimming took 4 bases from V and 0 from J; bases not matched to a gene: 9. Germline assignment: CDR1 SGHRS and CDR2 YFSETQ. This CDR3 has 16 amino acids. This chain's CDR3 is CASSPWDSLMNTEAFF. CDR3 sequence (DNA): TGCGCCAGCAGCCCCTGGGACAGCCTAATGAACACTGAAGCTTTCTTT.

This chain uses TRBV13 with TRBJ1-2; the match to TRBD1 covers 8 bases. The CDR3 extends over 16 amino acids. The J segment lost 4 bases and the V segment lost 5 bases, leaving 12 bases of the junction unmatched. Germline V CDR1 and CDR2: PRHDT, FYEKMQ (reference sequence). CDR3 sequence reads: CASSTRVQGGFYGYTF. DNA of the CDR3: TGTGCCAGCAGCACCAGAGTACAGGGGGGATTCTATGGCTACACCTTC. The variable domain in full, with the rest retrieved from reference TRBV13 and TRBJ1-2, is AAGVIQSPRHLIKEKRETATLKCYPIPRHDTVYWYQQGPGQDPQFLISFYEKMQSDKGSIPDRFSAQQFSDYHSELNMSSLELGDSALYFCASSTRVQGGFYGYTFGSGTRLTVV.

The chain employs TRBV15 and TRBJ2-2; D remains unclear. Germline V gene lookup returns CDR1 LNHNV and CDR2 YYDKDF (reference sequence). This CDR3 spans 13 amino acids. The V and J ends lost 2 bases and 6 bases respectively, with 7 bases between them. CDR3 nucleotides: TGTGCCACCAGCAGAAAATTCCCCGGGGAGCTGTTTTTT. Its protein is CATSRKFPGELFF.

The chain is built from TRBV7-9 and TRBJ1-2; D not certain. Germline V CDR1 and CDR2: SEHNR, FQNEAQ (reference sequence). The CDR3 length is 13 residues. Trimming removed 7 bases from V and 4 bases from J, with 13 bases in between. CDR3 bases: TGTGCCAGCACCGTTTCCGGAGGCTATGGCTACACCTTC. Amino acid sequence: CASTVSGGYGYTF.

This rearrangement joins TRBV5-3 to TRBJ2-7; D is unresolved. TRBV5-3 is sorted into the ORF group, with uncertain function. V lost 4 bases and J lost 7, with 30 bases in between. The CDR3 has 18 amino acids. The CDR3 DNA follows: TGTGCCAGAAGCCCTTTTAATTTCCCGGAGCCTTCTGAATTGGAGCAGTACTTC. Amino acid sequence: CARSPFNFPEPSELEQYF.

This clone showed up just a few times. The rearrangement links TRBV2 to TRBJ1-4; D gene ambiguous. CDR3 length: 13 residues. Germline V gives CDR1 SNHLY, CDR2 FYNNEI. V was cut by 7 bases and J by 4 bases, with 10 bases left in between. CDR3 sequence reads: CASTREYNEKLFF. CDR3 bases: TGTGCCAGCACCCGGGAGTATAATGAAAAACTGTTTTTT.

The table lists this clone with a count of one. The chain links TRBV6-5 to TRBJ1-1, with D maybe TRBD1 (6 bases). The germline V and J ends were trimmed by 6 bases and 0 bases, with 14 bases remaining between them. The germline gives CDR1 MNHEY, CDR2 SVGAGI. The CDR3 spans 15 residues. Here the CDR3 reads CASSSRTEMNTEAFF. The CDR3 DNA sequence: TGTGCCAGCAGCTCCAGGACAGAGATGAACACTGAAGCTTTCTTT.

The chain uses TRBV10-3 and TRBJ2-3; no firm D call. Germline V gives CDR1 ENHRY, CDR2 SYGVKD. Trimming left V 6 bases short and J 0 bases short, with 10 bases between. The CDR3 covers 14 residues. CDR3 region: CAISPRLSTDTQYF. In DNA form, the CDR3 reads TGTGCCATCAGCCCTAGGCTGAGCACAGATACGCAGTATTTT.

This clone was detected only once. The J gene is TRBJ1-3, the V gene TRBV27, with a weak D call TRBD1 (5 bases). From germline, CDR1 is MNHEY and CDR2 SMNVEV (reference sequence). Deletions cut 5 bases from V and 2 bases from J, with 19 bases between. This CDR3 region has 17 residues. CDR3 bases: TGTGCCAGCAGTCCATACAACATCCAGGGCGCTGGAAACACCATATATTTT. Protein: CASSPYNIQGAGNTIYF.

This sequence joins TRBV4-2 and TRBJ2-7; 9 nucleotides align to TRBD1. Germline assignment: CDR1 LGHNA and CDR2 YNFKEQ. V was clipped by 2 bases and J by 6 bases; unmatched bases: 8. This CDR3 spans 15 amino acids. For the CDR3, the DNA is TGTGCCAGCAGCCAATACGGGACAGGGAATGGCGAGCAGTACTTC. Translated, it gives CASSQYGTGNGEQYF.

The V and J genes are TRBV28 and TRBJ2-7; D remains unclear. This CDR3 spans 14 amino acids. The V gene's germline CDR1 is MDHEN and CDR2 SYDVKM. Trimming cost V 9 bases and J 0 bases, with 15 bases left between them. The CDR3 loop reads CASGSLRGSYEQYF. CDR3 sequence (DNA): TGTGCCAGTGGCAGCCTTCGCGGCTCCTACGAGCAGTACTTC.

This sequence joins TRBV5-4 and TRBJ2-2; 9 bases align to TRBD1. This CDR3 comprises 17 residues. V lost 4 bases to trimming and J lost 0 bases; unmatched junction nucleotides: 7. Per germline, CDR1 SGHNT and CDR2 YYREEE (reference sequence). DNA of the CDR3: TGTGCCAGCAGCCGGAACAGGACAGGGGCGAACACCGGGGAGCTGTTTTTT. Translation gives CASSRNRTGANTGELFF.

V and J are TRBV19 and TRBJ2-2, with a tentative D call TRBD1 (6 bases). Germline assignment: CDR1 LNHDA and CDR2 SQIVND (reference sequence). The V end was cut by 5 bases, the J end by 1 base, with 14 bases between. The CDR3 runs to 16 residues. The CDR3 nucleotides read TGTGCCAGTAGTTTTACGACAGGTGGGAACACCGGGGAGCTGTTTTTT. Translating gives CASSFTTGGNTGELFF.

This sequence joins TRBV30 and TRBJ2-6; D possibly corresponds to TRBD2 (6 bases). CDR1 is GTSNPN and CDR2 is SVGIG in the germline V gene (reference sequence). V was pared by 3 bases and J by 0 bases, with 15 bases between. The CDR3 is made up of 17 amino acids. This chain's CDR3 is CAWRWGTFSSGANVLTF. In nucleotides, the CDR3 is TGTGCCTGGAGGTGGGGGACTTTTAGCTCTGGGGCCAACGTCCTGACTTTC.